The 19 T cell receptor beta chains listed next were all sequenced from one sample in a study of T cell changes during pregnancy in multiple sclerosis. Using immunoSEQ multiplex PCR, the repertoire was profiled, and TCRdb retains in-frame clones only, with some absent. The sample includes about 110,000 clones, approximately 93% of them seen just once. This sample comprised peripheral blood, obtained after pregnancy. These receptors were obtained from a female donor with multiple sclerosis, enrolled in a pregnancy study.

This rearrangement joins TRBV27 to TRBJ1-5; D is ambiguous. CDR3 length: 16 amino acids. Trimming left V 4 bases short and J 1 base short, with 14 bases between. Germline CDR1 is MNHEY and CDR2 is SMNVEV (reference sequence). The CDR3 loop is CASSSLSVRSNQPQHF. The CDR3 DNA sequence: TGTGCCAGCAGTTCTCTTTCGGTAAGAAGCAATCAGCCCCAGCATTTT.

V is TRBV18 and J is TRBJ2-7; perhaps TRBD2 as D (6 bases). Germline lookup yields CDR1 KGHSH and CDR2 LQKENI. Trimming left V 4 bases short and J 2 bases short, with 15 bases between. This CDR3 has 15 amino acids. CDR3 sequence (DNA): TGTGCCAGCTCACGGGACTGGGCCAGCGCCTACGAGCAGTACTTC. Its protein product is CASSRDWASAYEQYF.

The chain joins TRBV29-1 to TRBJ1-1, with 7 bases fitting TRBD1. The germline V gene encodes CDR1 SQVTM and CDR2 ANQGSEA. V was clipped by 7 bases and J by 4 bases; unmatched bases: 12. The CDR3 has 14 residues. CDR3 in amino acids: CSGNSDRQITEAFF. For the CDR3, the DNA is TGCAGCGGAAACTCGGACAGGCAAATCACTGAAGCTTTCTTT.

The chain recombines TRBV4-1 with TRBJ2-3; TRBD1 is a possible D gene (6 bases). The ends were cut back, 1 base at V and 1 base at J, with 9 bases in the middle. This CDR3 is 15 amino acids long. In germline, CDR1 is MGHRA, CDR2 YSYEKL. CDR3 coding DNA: TGCGCCAGCAGCCAAGCGGCAGGGGGCACAGATACGCAGTATTTT. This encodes CASSQAAGGTDTQYF.

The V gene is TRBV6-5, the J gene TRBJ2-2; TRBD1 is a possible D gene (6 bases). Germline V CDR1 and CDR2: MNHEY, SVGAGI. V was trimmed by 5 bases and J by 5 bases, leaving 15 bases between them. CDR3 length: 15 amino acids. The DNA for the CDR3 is TGTGCCAGCAGTATCTTACAGGGAAAAACCGGGGAGCTGTTTTTT. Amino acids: CASSILQGKTGELFF.

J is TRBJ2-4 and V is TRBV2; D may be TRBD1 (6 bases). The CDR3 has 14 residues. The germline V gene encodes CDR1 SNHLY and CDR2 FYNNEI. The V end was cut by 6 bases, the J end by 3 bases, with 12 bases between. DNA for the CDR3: TGTGCCAGCAGGTCACAGGGTGGCAAAAACATTCAGTACTTC. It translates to CASRSQGGKNIQYF. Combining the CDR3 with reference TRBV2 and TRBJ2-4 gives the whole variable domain EPEVTQTPSHQVTQMGQEVILRCVPISNHLYFYWYRQILGQKVEFLVSFYNNEISEKSEIFDDQFSVERPDGSNFTLKIRSTKLEDSAMYFCASRSQGGKNIQYFGAGTRLSVL.

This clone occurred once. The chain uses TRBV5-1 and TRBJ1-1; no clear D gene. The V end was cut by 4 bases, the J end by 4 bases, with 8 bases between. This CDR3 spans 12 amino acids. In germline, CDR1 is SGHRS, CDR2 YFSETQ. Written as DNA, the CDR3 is TGCGCCAGCAGCAAAGAGCGCACTGAAGCTTTCTTT. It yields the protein CASSKERTEAFF.

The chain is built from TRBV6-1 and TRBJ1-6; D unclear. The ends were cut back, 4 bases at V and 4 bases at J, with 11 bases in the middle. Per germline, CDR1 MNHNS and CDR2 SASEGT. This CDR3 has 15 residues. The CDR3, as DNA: TGTGCCAGCAGTGGGAGCTCGGCTTATAATTCACCCCTCCACTTT. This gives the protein CASSGSSAYNSPLHF.

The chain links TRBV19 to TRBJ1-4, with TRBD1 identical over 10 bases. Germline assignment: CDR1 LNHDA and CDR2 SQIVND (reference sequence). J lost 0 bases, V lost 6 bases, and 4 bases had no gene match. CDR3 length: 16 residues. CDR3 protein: CASRRQGATTNEKLFF. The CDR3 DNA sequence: TGTGCCAGTAGAAGACAGGGGGCCACAACTAATGAAAAACTGTTTTTT.

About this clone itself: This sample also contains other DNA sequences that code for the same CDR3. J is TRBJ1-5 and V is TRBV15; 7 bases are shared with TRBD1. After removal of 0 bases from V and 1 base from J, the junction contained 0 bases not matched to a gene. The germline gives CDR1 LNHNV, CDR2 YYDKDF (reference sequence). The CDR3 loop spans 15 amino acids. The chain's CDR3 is CATSREQGSNQPQHF. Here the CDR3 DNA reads TGTGCCACCAGCAGAGAACAGGGGAGCAATCAGCCCCAGCATTTT.

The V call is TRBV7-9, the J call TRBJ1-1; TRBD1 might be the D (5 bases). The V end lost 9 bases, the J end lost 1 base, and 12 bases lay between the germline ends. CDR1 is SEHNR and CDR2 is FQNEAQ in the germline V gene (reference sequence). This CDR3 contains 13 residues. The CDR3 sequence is CARRGQTNTEAFF. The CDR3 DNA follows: TGTGCCAGACGCGGACAAACGAACACTGAAGCTTTCTTT.

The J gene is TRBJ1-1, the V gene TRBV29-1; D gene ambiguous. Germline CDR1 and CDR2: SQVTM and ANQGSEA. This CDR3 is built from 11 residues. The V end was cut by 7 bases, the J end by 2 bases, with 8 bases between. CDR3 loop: CSAAANTEAFF. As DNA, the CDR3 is TGCAGCGCCGCGGCTAACACTGAAGCTTTCTTT.

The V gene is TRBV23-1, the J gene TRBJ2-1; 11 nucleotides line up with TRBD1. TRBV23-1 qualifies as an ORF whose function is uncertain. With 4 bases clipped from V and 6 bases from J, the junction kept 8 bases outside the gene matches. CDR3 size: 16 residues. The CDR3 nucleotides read TGCGCCAGCAGTCTCTCCGGGACAGGGGGATGCAATGAGCAGTTCTTC. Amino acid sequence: CASSLSGTGGCNEQFF.

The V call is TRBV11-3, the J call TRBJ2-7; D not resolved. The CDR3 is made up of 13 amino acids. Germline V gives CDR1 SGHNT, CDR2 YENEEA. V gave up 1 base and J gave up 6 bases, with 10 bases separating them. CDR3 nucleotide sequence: TGTGCCAGCAGCTTAGGTCCTACTGCCGAGCAGTACTTC. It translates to CASSLGPTAEQYF.

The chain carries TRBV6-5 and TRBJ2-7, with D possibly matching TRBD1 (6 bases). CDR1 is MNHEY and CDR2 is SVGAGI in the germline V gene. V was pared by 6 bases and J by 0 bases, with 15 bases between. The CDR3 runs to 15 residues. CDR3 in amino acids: CASRRTAFPSYEQYF. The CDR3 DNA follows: TGTGCCAGCAGGCGGACAGCTTTTCCCTCCTACGAGCAGTACTTC.

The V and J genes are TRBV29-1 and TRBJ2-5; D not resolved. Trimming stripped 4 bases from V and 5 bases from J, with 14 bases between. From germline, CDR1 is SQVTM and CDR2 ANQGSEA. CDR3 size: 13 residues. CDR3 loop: CSVVLSGPETQYF. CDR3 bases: TGCAGCGTTGTGCTTTCGGGTCCGGAGACCCAGTACTTC.

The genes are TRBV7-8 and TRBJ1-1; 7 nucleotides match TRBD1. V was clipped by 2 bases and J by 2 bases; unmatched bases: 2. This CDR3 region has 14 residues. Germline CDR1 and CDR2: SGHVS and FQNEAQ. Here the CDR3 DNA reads TGTGCCAGCAGCTTACGACAGGGAAACACTGAAGCTTTCTTT. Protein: CASSLRQGNTEAFF. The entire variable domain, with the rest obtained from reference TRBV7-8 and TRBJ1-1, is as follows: GAGVSQSPRYKVAKRGQDVALRCDPISGHVSLFWYQQALGQGPEFLTYFQNEAQLDKSGLPSDRFFAERPEGSVSTLKIQRTQQEDSAVYLCASSLRQGNTEAFFGQGTRLTVV.

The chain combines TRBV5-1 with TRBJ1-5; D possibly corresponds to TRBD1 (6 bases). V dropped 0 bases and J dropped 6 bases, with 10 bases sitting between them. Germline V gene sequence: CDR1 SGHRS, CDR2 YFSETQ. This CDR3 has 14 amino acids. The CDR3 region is CASSLGGGGQPQHF. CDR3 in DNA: TGCGCCAGCAGCTTGGGGGGGGGCGGTCAGCCCCAGCATTTT.

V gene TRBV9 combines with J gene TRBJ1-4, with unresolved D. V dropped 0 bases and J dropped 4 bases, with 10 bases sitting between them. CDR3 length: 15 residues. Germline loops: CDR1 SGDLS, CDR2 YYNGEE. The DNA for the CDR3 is TGTGCCAGCAGCGTAGCGGTCGGAGATAATGAAAAACTGTTTTTT. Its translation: CASSVAVGDNEKLFF.